This T cell receptor beta chain appears in the sequencing data of a study of blood T cell repertoires in COVID-19. Generated by immunoSEQ multiplex PCR, the TCRdb table keeps only in-frame clones and is missing some. The sample holds approximately 210,000 clones; 65% to 85% are singletons and the top ten take approximately 3.6%. In germline, CDR1 is ENHRY, CDR2 SYGVKD. The CDR3 is made up of 13 amino acids. V shed 8 bases, J shed 4 bases, and the junction held 1 base outside the gene matches. The genes are TRBV10-3 and TRBJ2-2, with 10 bases matching TRBD1. The sequence was collected from a woman aged 55-70 years who had recovered from COVID-19. Specimen: PBMCs or T cells enriched from blood (not recorded which). The CDR3 reads CAIGTGATGELFF. CDR3 nucleotides: TGTGCCATCGGGACAGGGGCCACCGGGGAGCTGTTTTTT.